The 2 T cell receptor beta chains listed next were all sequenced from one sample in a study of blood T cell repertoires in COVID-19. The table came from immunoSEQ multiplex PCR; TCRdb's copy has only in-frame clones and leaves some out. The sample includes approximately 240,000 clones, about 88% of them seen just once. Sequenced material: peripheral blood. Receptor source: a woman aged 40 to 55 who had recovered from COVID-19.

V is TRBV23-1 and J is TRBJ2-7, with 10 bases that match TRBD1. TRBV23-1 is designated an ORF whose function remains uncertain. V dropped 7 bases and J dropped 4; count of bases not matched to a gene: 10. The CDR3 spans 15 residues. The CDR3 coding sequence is TGCGCCAGCACCGCAGCGGGACAGGGGACGTACGAGCAGTACTTC. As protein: CASTAAGQGTYEQYF.

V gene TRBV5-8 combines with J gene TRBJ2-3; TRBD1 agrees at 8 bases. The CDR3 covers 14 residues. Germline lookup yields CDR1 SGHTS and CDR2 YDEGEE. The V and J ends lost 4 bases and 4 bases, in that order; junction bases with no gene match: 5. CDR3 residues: CASSRGQGADTQYF. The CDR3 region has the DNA TGTGCCAGCAGCCGCGGACAGGGCGCAGATACGCAGTATTTT.